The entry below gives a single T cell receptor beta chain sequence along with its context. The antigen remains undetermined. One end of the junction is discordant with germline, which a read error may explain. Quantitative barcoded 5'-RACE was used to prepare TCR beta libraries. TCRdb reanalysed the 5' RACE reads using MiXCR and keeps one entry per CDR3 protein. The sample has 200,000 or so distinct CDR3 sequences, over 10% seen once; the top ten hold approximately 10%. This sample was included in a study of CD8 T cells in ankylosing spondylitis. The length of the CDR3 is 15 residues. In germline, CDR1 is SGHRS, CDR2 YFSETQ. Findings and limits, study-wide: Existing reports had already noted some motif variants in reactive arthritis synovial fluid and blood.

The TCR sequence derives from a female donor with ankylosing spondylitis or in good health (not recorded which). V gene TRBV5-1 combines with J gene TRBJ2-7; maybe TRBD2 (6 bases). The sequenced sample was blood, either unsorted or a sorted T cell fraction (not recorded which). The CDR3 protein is CASSPTAGMVYEQCF. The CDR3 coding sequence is TGCGCCAGCAGTCCGACGGCGGGGATGGTCTACGAGCAGTGCTTC.